Listed below are T cell receptor beta chains from one sample, sequenced in a study of T-cell memory formation after mild COVID-19. TCRdb re-derived calls from the 5' RACE reads in MiXCR, one entry per CDR3 protein. Of approximately 390,000 distinct CDR3 sequences in the sample, 15% to 20% were seen once. Sample: PBMCs or a T cell subset sorted from them (not recorded which). These receptors all come from a man aged 18 to 29 who had mild COVID-19 (a few samples of this study predate the infection). Cell type and time point are not known. CDR3s include the opening cysteine and the closing phenylalanine or tryptophan.

v_gene	j_gene	CDR3aa
TRBV19	TRBJ2-5	CASSIDYEGGETQYF
TRBV20-1	TRBJ1-2	CSARAGTVNYGYTF
TRBV11-2	TRBJ2-3	CASSLGRGGFTDTQYF
TRBV5-1	TRBJ2-3	CASSFEGGDTQYF
TRBV6-6	TRBJ2-3	CASILGQISTDTQYF
TRBV4-1	TRBJ2-1	CASSRLDRGTYNEQFF
TRBV3-1	TRBJ1-3	CASSRTGISGNTIYF
TRBV7-6	TRBJ2-2	CASSPLETGELFF
TRBV12-3/TRBV12-4	TRBJ1-6	CASSLGQGVPLYNSPLHF
TRBV6-2/TRBV6-3	TRBJ1-1	CASSYWGQADTEAFF
TRBV5-6	TRBJ2-7	CASSLAGAASYEQYF
TRBV3-1	TRBJ2-2	CASSQARAGGPRELFF
TRBV7-2	TRBJ1-6	CASSYSGILNSPLHF
TRBV2	TRBJ2-7	CASSHQGAYEQYF
TRBV10-3	TRBJ2-7	CAGGTGDYEQYF
TRBV27	TRBJ1-1	CASSTRQGWDTEAFF
TRBV4-1	TRBJ2-4	CASSQEGGGAGNIQYF
TRBV24-1	TRBJ2-2	CATREQGYTGELFF
TRBV5-4	TRBJ2-2	CASSFPRGARSGELFF
TRBV4-3	TRBJ2-5	CASSQGRTSRQETQYF
TRBV6-1	TRBJ2-7	CASRETTYEQYF
TRBV5-1	TRBJ2-1	CASSQTGTMAEQFF
TRBV2	TRBJ1-2	CASRTMTGTGYTF
TRBV18	TRBJ2-5	CASSPRPGGETQYF
TRBV10-3	TRBJ1-2	CAIRGQGGFYGYTF
TRBV7-9	TRBJ2-3	CASSLVGLGDTQYF
TRBV29-1	TRBJ1-5	CSVAFGGGNQPQHF
TRBV12-3/TRBV12-4	TRBJ2-3	CASSLLGYTDTQYF
TRBV6-2/TRBV6-3	TRBJ2-5	CASGDAGSETQYF
TRBV7-2	TRBJ2-1	CASSFQGAYNEQFF
TRBV12-3/TRBV12-4	TRBJ2-5	CASSETSGGPETQYF
TRBV10-3	TRBJ2-1	CAISDGQGFGNEQFF
TRBV6-1	TRBJ1-2	CASSEPGQANYGYTF
TRBV6-6	TRBJ2-1	CASSSGSGPFYNEQFF
TRBV5-6	TRBJ1-4	CASSSPGGGLEKLFF
TRBV7-2	TRBJ1-2	CASSQDQPRTGYGYTF
TRBV6-2/TRBV6-3	TRBJ2-1	CASSSGLAGGRGNEQFF
TRBV4-1	TRBJ2-3	CASSQDGTSGGQYF
TRBV15	TRBJ1-2	CATSRDSAYTF
TRBV20-1	TRBJ1-1	CSARRALGTEAFF
TRBV23-1	TRBJ2-7	CASSPMAPGPYEQYF
TRBV12-3/TRBV12-4	TRBJ2-2	CASSSGQGGIGELFF
TRBV5-1	TRBJ2-3	CASSSSGAFETDTQYF
TRBV9	TRBJ2-2	CASSQTGDGTGELFF
TRBV20-1	TRBJ2-1	CSARLGFNEQFF
TRBV5-1	TRBJ2-1	CASSGGTEYNEQFF
TRBV19	TRBJ1-1	CASARPANTEAFF
TRBV7-2	TRBJ2-3	CASSLAPYPDTQYF
TRBV5-4	TRBJ1-1	CASSRGDTEAFF
TRBV18	TRBJ1-6	CASSPGPRNSPLHF
TRBV7-3	TRBJ2-2	CASSLSRWTGELFF
TRBV10-2	TRBJ2-1	CASTRELGEQFF
TRBV4-3	TRBJ1-5	CASSQDRGQPQHF
TRBV6-2/TRBV6-3	TRBJ2-2	CASTTFGLANTGELFF
TRBV9	TRBJ2-3	CASSARTVSTDTQYF
TRBV7-2	TRBJ1-1	CASSSTGVRTEAFF
TRBV9	TRBJ2-6	CASSLYGDRHSGANVLTF
TRBV7-8	TRBJ2-3	CASQQGVFSTDTQYF
TRBV5-1	TRBJ2-4	CASSSGGLNIQYF
TRBV7-3	TRBJ2-1	CASSLGDGLGYNEQFF